The 21 T cell receptor beta chains in this list originate from one sample, sequenced in a study of T cell responses to AZD1222 COVID-19 vaccine. Some clones are missing from TCRdb's copy, which holds only in-frame ones; the method was immunoSEQ multiplex PCR. The sample contains 200,000 to 250,000 clones, around 94% of which appear only once. This material consisted of peripheral blood, taken 28 days after the second dose of the MenACWY control vaccine. Receptor source: an adult who received the MenACWY meningococcal vaccine as a control.

The V gene is TRBV6-5, the J gene TRBJ2-7; TRBD2 matches at 8 bases. Germline CDR1 and CDR2: MNHEY and SVGAGI. The CDR3 is 15 amino acids. The ends lost 5 bases at V and 2 bases at J; junction bases unmatched: 8. CDR3 sequence: CASSPTGLAAYEQYF. Here the CDR3 DNA reads TGTGCCAGCAGTCCCACCGGACTAGCAGCCTACGAGCAGTACTTC.

The V call is TRBV28, the J call TRBJ1-5; 8 bases are a match to TRBD1. Germline assignment: CDR1 MDHEN and CDR2 SYDVKM. This CDR3 region has 18 residues. V trimming: 7 bases; J trimming: 0 bases; junction bases outside the gene matches: 14. CDR3 residues: CASNYQGALGNSNQPQHF. In nucleotides, the CDR3 is TGTGCCAGCAACTACCAGGGGGCTCTTGGGAATAGCAATCAGCCCCAGCATTTT.

This chain links TRBV6-5 with TRBJ1-5; D is ambiguous. The CDR3 consists of 12 residues. Germline CDR1 is MNHEY and CDR2 is SVGAGI. V lost 4 bases and J lost 7, with 8 bases in between. The CDR3 region has the DNA TGTGCCAGCAGTTCCCCCATCCAGCCCCAGCATTTT. Its protein product is CASSSPIQPQHF.

This chain uses TRBV28 with TRBJ2-7, with a weak D call TRBD1 (6 bases). The ends were cut back, 3 bases at V and 3 bases at J, with 9 bases in the middle. From germline, CDR1 is MDHEN and CDR2 SYDVKM. The CDR3 extends over 13 amino acids. Here the CDR3 reads CASSFGRGYEQYF. The CDR3 DNA is TGTGCCAGCAGTTTTGGCAGGGGCTACGAGCAGTACTTC.

This rearrangement joins TRBV28 to TRBJ1-2, with D hard to call. Trimming shortened V by 6 bases and J by 5 bases, and 13 bases separated the two germline ends. The germline gives CDR1 MDHEN, CDR2 SYDVKM. CDR3 length equals 13 residues. The CDR3 DNA is TGTGCCAGCAGCACCGGGGTGTGGTATGGCTACACCTTC. It specifies CASSTGVWYGYTF.

The rearrangement links TRBV14 to TRBJ2-3, with TRBD1 matching over 7 bases. CDR3 length equals 16 residues. Unmatched junction bases numbered 6, after V lost 3 bases and J lost 0 bases. CDR1 is SGHDN, CDR2 FVKESK, per germline. This CDR3 reads CASSQTVGQSTDTQYF. Here the CDR3 DNA reads TGTGCCAGCAGCCAGACGGTGGGACAGAGCACAGATACGCAGTATTTT. Filled out from reference TRBV14 and TRBJ2-3, the complete variable domain reads EAGVTQFPSHSVIEKGQTVTLRCDPISGHDNLYWYRRVMGKEIKFLLHFVKESKQDESGMPNNRFLAERTGGTYSTLKVQPAELEDSGVYFCASSQTVGQSTDTQYFGPGTRLTVL.

CDR3 loop: CASSEGLGGGNQPQHF. The CDR3 nucleotides are TGTGCCAGCAGTGAGGGGCTGGGTGGAGGCAATCAGCCCCAGCATTTT. The rearrangement joins TRBV2 to TRBJ1-5, with D possibly matching TRBD1 (5 bases). This CDR3 contains 16 residues. The V gene's germline CDR1 is SNHLY and CDR2 FYNNEI. Trimming pared 3 bases from V and 2 bases from J, leaving 14 bases between.

The V gene is TRBV11-3, the J gene TRBJ2-1; 9 nucleotides line up with TRBD2. V gave up 4 bases and J gave up 5 bases; unmatched junction bases: 9. Germline V gene lookup returns CDR1 SGHNT and CDR2 YENEEA. The CDR3 is 16 residues long. The CDR3 DNA is TGTGCCAGCAGCTCGAGACTAGCGGACCCTGACAATGAGCAGTTCTTC. Its protein is CASSSRLADPDNEQFF.

This chain uses TRBV6-2 or TRBV6-3 with TRBJ2-3, with a weak D call TRBD2 (7 bases). V lost 0 bases and J 1 base, leaving 17 bases between the germline ends. CDR3 size: 18 residues. Germline loops: CDR1 MNHEY, CDR2 SVGEGT. The CDR3 nucleotides read TGTGCCAGCAGTTACTCAGCGGGGTGGGGGCGCGGCACAGATACGCAGTATTTT. Translating it yields CASSYSAGWGRGTDTQYF.

This rearrangement joins TRBV6-1 to TRBJ1-2; no clear D. In germline, CDR1 is MNHNS, CDR2 SASEGT. This CDR3 comprises 14 residues. V was clipped by 2 bases and J by 8 bases, with 15 bases between them. As DNA, the CDR3 is TGTGCCAGCAGTGAATTTTTTGAGGGCAGCGGCTACACCTTC. Its protein product is CASSEFFEGSGYTF.

The chain uses TRBV7-9 and TRBJ1-1; 11 nucleotides agree with TRBD1. The CDR3 is 15 residues long. V trimming: 5 bases; J trimming: 11 bases; junction bases outside the gene matches: 13. The germline gives CDR1 SEHNR, CDR2 FQNEAQ (reference sequence). The CDR3 DNA follows: TGTGCCAGCAGCCTAAGGACAGGGGGCGAGGGGAGTGCTTTCTTT. It specifies CASSLRTGGEGSAFF. Using reference TRBV7-9 and TRBJ1-1 for the parts outside the CDR3, the full variable domain is DTGVSQNPRHKITKRGQNVTFRCDPISEHNRLYWYRQTLGQGPEFLTYFQNEAQLEKSRLLSDRFSAERPKGSFSTLEIQRTEQGDSAMYLCASSLRTGGEGSAFFGQGTRLTVV.

The chain recombines TRBV4-3 with TRBJ2-7; TRBD1 matches 7 bases. This CDR3 contains 15 residues. Germline values: CDR1 LGHNA, CDR2 YSLEER. V shed 0 bases, J shed 3 bases, and the junction held 5 bases outside the gene matches. CDR3 region: CASSQEQGKVYEQYF. CDR3 DNA: TGCGCCAGCAGCCAAGAACAGGGGAAGGTCTACGAGCAGTACTTC.

The genes are TRBV7-9 and TRBJ2-7; 10 bases fit TRBD1. Germline V gene data show CDR1 as SEHNR and CDR2 as FQNEAQ (reference sequence). Trimming removed 5 bases from V and 2 bases from J; junction bases left unmatched: 3. There are 14 residues in the CDR3. CDR3 loop: CASSRTGGPYEQYF. The CDR3 nucleotides read TGTGCCAGCAGCCGGACAGGGGGTCCCTACGAGCAGTACTTC.

The gene calls are TRBV5-8 and TRBJ1-2; D not resolved. The CDR3 runs 14 residues. Trimming removed 0 bases from V and 8 bases from J, with 14 bases in between. CDR1 is SGHTS, CDR2 YDEGEE, per germline. The CDR3 DNA reads TGTGCCAGCAGCTTGGAGTTTATAGGTGGAGGCTACACCTTC. Translated: CASSLEFIGGGYTF.

CDR3 sequence (DNA): TGTGCCAGCAGCGGTGGGGACAACACAGATACGCAGTATTTT. As protein: CASSGGDNTDTQYF. V gene TRBV9 combines with J gene TRBJ2-3; perhaps TRBD1 as D (6 bases). Germline-derived CDR1 and CDR2 are SGDLS and YYNGEE. Trimming left V 3 bases short and J 2 bases short, with 10 bases between. This CDR3 contains 14 residues.

This clone was found once. This chain connects TRBV10-3 to TRBJ2-7, with 8 bases fitting TRBD1. With 6 bases clipped from V and 2 bases from J, the junction kept 3 bases outside the gene matches. Per the germline V gene, CDR1 is ENHRY and CDR2 is SYGVKD. The CDR3 is 13 amino acids. The CDR3 DNA follows: TGTGCCATCAGGCCACAGGGGGCCTACGAGCAGTACTTC. Translation gives CAIRPQGAYEQYF.

CDR3: CASSQDGQGYQYEQYF. Written as DNA, the CDR3 is TGCGCCAGCAGCCAAGATGGACAGGGTTATCAGTACGAGCAGTACTTC. This chain connects TRBV4-1 to TRBJ2-7, with 8 bases identical to TRBD1. Germline lookup yields CDR1 MGHRA and CDR2 YSYEKL. This CDR3 is 16 amino acids long. The junction had 8 bases not matched to a gene; V was cut back by 0 bases and J by 4 bases.

The rearrangement links TRBV6-5 to TRBJ2-3; D is uncertain. The germline CDR1 and CDR2 sequences are MNHEY and SVGAGI. CDR3 size: 14 residues. Trimming shortened V by 7 bases and J by 1 base, and 12 bases separated the two germline ends. This CDR3 reads CASTYSERTDTQYF. Here the CDR3 DNA reads TGTGCCAGCACATACAGCGAGCGCACAGATACGCAGTATTTT.

As to this clone: It is unclear where the CDR3 begins or ends on the DNA, so no DNA is shown, and the CDR3 is as TCRdb lists it. The rearrangement uses TRBV19 and TRBJ1-4. Germline CDR1 and CDR2: LNHDA and SQIVND (reference sequence). The CDR3 region is 15 residues in length, termini included. The CDR3 loop reads CASSSGRATNEKLFF.

This clone was recorded only once. This sequence joins TRBV28 and TRBJ1-2, with 7 bases fitting TRBD1. The germline V gene has CDR1 MDHEN and CDR2 SYDVKM. This CDR3 region has 15 residues. The V and J ends lost 1 base and 4 bases, in that order; junction bases with no gene match: 6. DNA of the CDR3: TGTGCCAGCAGTTTATACAGCAGGGGGGGCTATGGCTACACCTTC. It specifies CASSLYSRGGYGYTF.

The gene calls are TRBV2 and TRBJ1-2; the D gene is possibly TRBD1 (6 bases). This CDR3 has 14 amino acids. Germline-derived CDR1 and CDR2 are SNHLY and FYNNEI. V gave up 5 bases and J gave up 3 bases, with 13 bases separating them. The CDR3 spells CASSFQQGHYGYTF. In DNA, the CDR3 is TGTGCCAGCAGTTTTCAACAGGGACACTATGGCTACACCTTC.